One T cell receptor beta chain is described in this entry. The PCR had 60 Vbeta and 13 Jbeta primers. This table comes from immunoSEQ multiplex PCR, and its TCRdb copy is limited to in-frame clones, with some not included. This sample has roughly 140,000 clones; 82% occur once, and the top ten carry about 7.1%. The data were taken from a study of cytomegalovirus exposure and HLA in healthy donors. The CDR3 covers 14 residues. CDR1 is MNHEY, CDR2 SVGAGI, per germline. V gave up 2 bases and J gave up 2 bases; unmatched junction bases: 0. V usage is TRBV6-5 and J usage is TRBJ1-1, with 9 bases matching TRBD1. The sample consisted of PBMCs. This receptor was obtained from a woman aged 45-60 years in good health and CMV-seropositive. This chain's CDR3 is CASSYTGGNTEAFF. In DNA, the CDR3 is TGTGCCAGCAGTTACACAGGGGGCAACACTGAAGCTTTCTTT.